These T cell receptor beta chains were read from a single sample in a study of shared T cell receptors in the human thymus. The data were produced by immunoSEQ multiplex PCR, yet TCRdb's version contains in-frame clones alone and is incomplete. The sample records almost 550,000 clones, around 78% being singletons. These same records also appear under a second study, on human thymus T cells.

Sequenced input: thymocytes. All receptors come from a boy younger than two with a congenital heart defect. Each CDR3 is given with its conserved first and last residue. The D gene is left open where the match is weak.

D gene: .
V gene: TRBV29-1
J gene: TRBJ2-1
CDR3 protein: CSVGLGAHSGEQFF

D gene: TRBD2
V gene: TRBV5-1
J gene: TRBJ2-1
CDR3 protein: CASSTVAGGPIMNEQFF

D gene: .
V gene: TRBV5-1
J gene: TRBJ1-2
CDR3 protein: CASSLGARGYTF

D gene: TRBD1
V gene: TRBV4-3
J gene: TRBJ2-7
CDR3 protein: CAVGTGGDEQYF

D gene: .
V gene: TRBV7-9
J gene: TRBJ2-5
CDR3 protein: CASSRSTGRETQYF

D gene: TRBD1
V gene: TRBV29-1
J gene: TRBJ2-7
CDR3 protein: CSVAQRTGALSEQYF

D gene: TRBD1
V gene: TRBV27
J gene: TRBJ2-5
CDR3 protein: CASSPGEMGQGEETQYF

D gene: TRBD2
V gene: TRBV29-1
J gene: TRBJ2-7
CDR3 protein: CSVDNGWEGLYEQYF

D gene: .
V gene: TRBV18
J gene: TRBJ2-5
CDR3 protein: CASSPTVSRETQYF

D gene: .
V gene: TRBV28
J gene: TRBJ2-7
CDR3 protein: CASSLSNRAPGEQYF

D gene: TRBD1
V gene: TRBV6-1
J gene: TRBJ1-1
CDR3 protein: CASSEGQYHTEAFF

D gene: TRBD2
V gene: TRBV6-4
J gene: TRBJ2-7
CDR3 protein: CASSETSGGSYEQYF

D gene: TRBD2
V gene: TRBV19
J gene: TRBJ2-7
CDR3 protein: CASSKLAAPSEQYF

D gene: .
V gene: TRBV30
J gene: TRBJ1-2
CDR3 protein: CAYPRDTQWGYTF

D gene: TRBD2
V gene: TRBV15
J gene: TRBJ2-3
CDR3 protein: CATSRDRMREGNTDTQYF

D gene: .
V gene: TRBV7-2
J gene: TRBJ2-2
CDR3 protein: CASSLIPPWRVANTGELFF

D gene: TRBD1
V gene: TRBV28
J gene: TRBJ1-1
CDR3 protein: CASSLHRGRMNTEAFF

D gene: TRBD1
V gene: TRBV6-5
J gene: TRBJ2-1
CDR3 protein: CASSYRDRGRNNEQFF

D gene: TRBD1
V gene: TRBV30
J gene: TRBJ1-4
CDR3 protein: CACPGQGAGGEKLFF

D gene: TRBD1
V gene: TRBV7-3
J gene: TRBJ2-6
CDR3 protein: CASGQGAGANVLTF

D gene: TRBD2
V gene: TRBV10-3
J gene: TRBJ2-7
CDR3 protein: CAISESRRLAGDRVSYEQYF

D gene: .
V gene: TRBV9
J gene: TRBJ1-2
CDR3 protein: CASSAATDGYTF

D gene: TRBD2
V gene: TRBV9
J gene: TRBJ2-3
CDR3 protein: CASSVISLAGVSTDTQYF

D gene: TRBD2
V gene: TRBV10-3
J gene: TRBJ2-3
CDR3 protein: CAISTGTSGSGATQYF

D gene: TRBD2
V gene: TRBV27
J gene: TRBJ2-1
CDR3 protein: CASRGWGGRAYNEQFF

D gene: .
V gene: TRBV6-4
J gene: TRBJ2-3
CDR3 protein: CASQAFAQYF

D gene: .
V gene: TRBV4-3
J gene: TRBJ2-7
CDR3 protein: CASSQDRGYAYPSYEQYF

D gene: .
V gene: TRBV18
J gene: TRBJ2-7
CDR3 protein: CASSPPGLAQSYEQYF

D gene: TRBD1
V gene: TRBV14
J gene: TRBJ1-2
CDR3 protein: CASSSSTGDYGYTF

D gene: .
V gene: TRBV20-1
J gene: TRBJ2-7
CDR3 protein: CSPQGGYEQYF

D gene: .
V gene: TRBV7-2
J gene: TRBJ2-7
CDR3 protein: CASSLRDYEQYF

D gene: .
V gene: TRBV2
J gene: TRBJ2-7
CDR3 protein: CASSEDRSGLGSYEQYF

D gene: TRBD2
V gene: TRBV12-5
J gene: TRBJ2-1
CDR3 protein: CASGAGTSGRQSSYNEQFF

D gene: .
V gene: TRBV6-1
J gene: TRBJ2-5
CDR3 protein: CASSEVGQAMYQETQYF

D gene: .
V gene: TRBV19
J gene: TRBJ1-2
CDR3 protein: CASSIYSRVGRGYTF

D gene: TRBD1
V gene: TRBV2
J gene: TRBJ2-5
CDR3 protein: CASRPVGQGWETQYF

D gene: .
V gene: TRBV28
J gene: TRBJ2-7
CDR3 protein: CASRRGPYEQYF

D gene: .
V gene: TRBV9
J gene: TRBJ2-3
CDR3 protein: CASSGQRPAGADTQYF

D gene: .
V gene: TRBV30
J gene: TRBJ2-5
CDR3 protein: CAWNPDSRGETQYF

D gene: TRBD2
V gene: TRBV11-2
J gene: TRBJ2-7
CDR3 protein: CASSLSTSGRAHEQYF

D gene: .
V gene: TRBV5-6
J gene: TRBJ2-5
CDR3 protein: CASSLVEETQYF

D gene: .
V gene: TRBV9
J gene: TRBJ2-7
CDR3 protein: CASSVGRGRRPHEQYF

D gene: .
V gene: TRBV5-1
J gene: TRBJ2-1
CDR3 protein: CASSGGQINEQFF

D gene: TRBD2
V gene: TRBV11-2
J gene: TRBJ2-1
CDR3 protein: CASSTSSGAYNEQFF

D gene: .
V gene: TRBV11-3
J gene: TRBJ2-7
CDR3 protein: CASSLGQGSGEQYF

D gene: TRBD1
V gene: TRBV6-5
J gene: TRBJ2-7
CDR3 protein: CASTRPGQPYEQYF

D gene: .
V gene: TRBV4-3
J gene: TRBJ1-5
CDR3 protein: CASSQDAAEQPQHF

D gene: TRBD2
V gene: TRBV27
J gene: TRBJ2-7
CDR3 protein: CASAPTSAGYEQYF